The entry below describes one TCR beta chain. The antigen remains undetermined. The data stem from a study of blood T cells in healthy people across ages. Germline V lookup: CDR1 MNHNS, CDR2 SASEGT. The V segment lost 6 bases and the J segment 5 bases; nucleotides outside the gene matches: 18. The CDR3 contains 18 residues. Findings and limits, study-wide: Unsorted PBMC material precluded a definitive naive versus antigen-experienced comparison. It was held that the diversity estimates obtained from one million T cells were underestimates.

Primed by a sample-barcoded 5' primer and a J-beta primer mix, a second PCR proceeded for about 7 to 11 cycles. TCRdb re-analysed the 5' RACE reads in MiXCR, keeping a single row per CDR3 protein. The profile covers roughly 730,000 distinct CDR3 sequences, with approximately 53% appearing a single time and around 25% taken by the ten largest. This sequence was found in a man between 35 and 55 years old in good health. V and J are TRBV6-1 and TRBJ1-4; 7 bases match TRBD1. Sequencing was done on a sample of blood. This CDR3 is CASSASILQGPRNEKLFF. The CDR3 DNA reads TGTGCCAGCAGCGCAAGCATACTACAGGGGCCCCGCAATGAAAAACTGTTTTTT.